This T cell receptor beta chain was observed in a study of CD8 T cells in ankylosing spondylitis. Findings and limits, study-wide: Disease-linked clones displayed a CD8+ phenotype and appeared relatively rarely in peripheral blood. Typical of ankylosing spondylitis blood, it appeared, was a TCR beta motif of eight highly homologous variants. Disease-associated clones were reportedly significantly overrepresented in matched ankylosing spondylitis synovial fluid.

V lost 3 bases, J lost 7 bases, and 12 bases stayed unmatched. The CDR3 length is 15 residues. CDR1 and CDR2 from the germline V gene are MGHRA and YSYEKL. This clonotype was detected ten times or more. Its cognate antigen is unknown. Making use of molecular barcodes, quantitative 5'-RACE generated TCR beta libraries. MiXCR, applied by TCRdb to the 5' RACE reads, yields one record per CDR3 protein. The data hold approximately 540,000 distinct CDR3 sequences, with roughly an eighth observed a single time. The specimen was blood, either unsorted or a sorted T cell fraction (not recorded which). V gene TRBV4-1 combines with J gene TRBJ2-7; TRBD1 aligns across 7 bases. The sequence derives from a male donor with ankylosing spondylitis. The CDR3 loop is CASSHTDRDNGEQYF. The CDR3 DNA sequence: TGCGCCAGCAGCCATACCGACAGGGACAATGGGGAGCAGTACTTC.